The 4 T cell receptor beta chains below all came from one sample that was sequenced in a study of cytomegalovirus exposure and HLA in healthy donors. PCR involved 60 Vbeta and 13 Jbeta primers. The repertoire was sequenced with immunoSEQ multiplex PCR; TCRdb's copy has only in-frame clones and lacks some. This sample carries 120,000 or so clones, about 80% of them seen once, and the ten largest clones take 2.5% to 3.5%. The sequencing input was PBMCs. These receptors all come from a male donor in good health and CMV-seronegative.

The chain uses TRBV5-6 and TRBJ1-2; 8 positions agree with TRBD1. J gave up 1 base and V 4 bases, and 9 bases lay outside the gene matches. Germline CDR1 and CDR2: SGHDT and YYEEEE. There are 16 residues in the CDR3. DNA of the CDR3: TGTGCCAGCAGCCTAAAAAAGGACAGGGATAACTATGGCTACACCTTC. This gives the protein CASSLKKDRDNYGYTF.

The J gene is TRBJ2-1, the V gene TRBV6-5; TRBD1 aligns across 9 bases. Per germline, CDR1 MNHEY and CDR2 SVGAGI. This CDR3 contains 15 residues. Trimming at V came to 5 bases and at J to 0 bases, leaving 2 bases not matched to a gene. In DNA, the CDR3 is TGTGCCAGCAGTACGACAGGGGGCTCCTACAATGAGCAGTTCTTC. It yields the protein CASSTTGGSYNEQFF.

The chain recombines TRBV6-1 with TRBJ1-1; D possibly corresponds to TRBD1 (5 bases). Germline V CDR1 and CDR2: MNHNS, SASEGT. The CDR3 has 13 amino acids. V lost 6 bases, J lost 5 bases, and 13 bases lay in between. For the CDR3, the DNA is TGTGCCAGCAGATACAGCCCAGGGACTGAAGCTTTCTTT. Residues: CASRYSPGTEAFF.

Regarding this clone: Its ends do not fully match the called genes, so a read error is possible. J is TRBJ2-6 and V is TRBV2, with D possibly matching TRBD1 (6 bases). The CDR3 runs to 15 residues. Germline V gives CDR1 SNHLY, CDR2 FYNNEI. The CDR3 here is CASSDRRSGANGLTF. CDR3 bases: TGTGCCAGCAGTGACCGGCGATCAGGGGCCAACGGCCTGACTTTC.